These T cell receptor beta chains were read from a single sample in a study of blood T cell repertoires in COVID-19. TCRdb's table, derived via immunoSEQ multiplex PCR, lists solely in-frame clones and lacks some. In the table there are roughly 250,000 clones, roughly 88% of which are singletons. What was sequenced was peripheral blood. These receptors were obtained from a woman between 40 and 50 years old who had recovered from COVID-19. CDR3s include the opening cysteine and the closing phenylalanine or tryptophan. A D gene is named only where the DNA matches it firmly. Where a row states a size, it is once, few, many or the class of an expanded clone; other rows omit it.

>-|TRBV27|-|TRBJ1-1
CASSLVPENTEAFF
TGTGCCAGCAGTTTAGTCCCAGAGAACACTGAAGCTTTCTTT
>-|TRBV9|TRBD2|TRBJ2-3
CASSVLADFNGDTQYF
TGTGCCAGCAGCGTACTAGCGGACTTCAACGGAGATACGCAGTATTTT
>-|TRBV6-2/TRBV6-3|-|TRBJ2-2
CASSLYRPPDTGELFF
TGTGCCAGCAGTCTCTACAGACCTCCGGACACCGGGGAGCTGTTTTTT
>-|TRBV11-3|TRBD2|TRBJ2-3
CASSLGELAGARTDTQYF
TGTGCCAGCAGCTTAGGGGAACTAGCGGGAGCTCGGACAGATACGCAGTATTTT
>-|TRBV7-6|TRBD1|TRBJ2-7
CASSLEERTGTVGEQYF
TGTGCCAGCAGCTTAGAAGAAAGGACAGGGACGGTTGGAGAGCAGTACTTC
>-|TRBV19|-|TRBJ1-2
CASGSGFGRDYGYTF
TGTGCCAGTGGGTCCGGGTTCGGTCGGGACTATGGCTACACCTTC
>-|TRBV4-3|TRBD2|TRBJ2-1
CASSQDLFPQGLAGAYNEQFF
TGCGCCAGCAGCCAAGACCTTTTTCCACAAGGGTTAGCGGGGGCCTACAATGAGCAGTTCTTC
>-|TRBV18|-|TRBJ1-3
CASSPPGSSGNTIYF
TGTGCCAGCTCACCCCCCGGGAGCTCTGGAAACACCATATATTTT
>-|TRBV13|TRBD1|TRBJ2-1
CASSASPGTVSYNEQFF
TGTGCCAGCAGCGCTTCCCCCGGGACAGTCTCCTACAATGAGCAGTTCTTC
>-|TRBV5-6|-|TRBJ2-5
CASSRRGAETQYF
TGTGCCAGCAGCAGAAGGGGCGCGGAGACCCAGTACTTC
>-|TRBV11-3|-|TRBJ2-5
CASSSSRGAVETQYF
TGTGCCAGCAGTTCTAGCCGGGGGGCTGTGGAGACCCAGTACTTC
>-|TRBV27|-|TRBJ1-2
CASSLTANYGYTF
TGTGCCAGCAGTTTAACGGCTAACTATGGCTACACCTTC
>-|TRBV25-1|TRBD2|TRBJ2-7
CASSDSGSSYEQYF
TGTGCCAGCAGTGATAGCGGGAGCTCCTACGAGCAGTACTTC
>-|TRBV27|TRBD2|TRBJ2-1
CASSLSSGRVYEQFF
TGTGCCAGCAGTTTATCTAGCGGGAGGGTCTATGAGCAGTTCTTC
>once|TRBV7-2|TRBD1|TRBJ2-7
CASSFGGQLYEQYF
TGTGCCAGCAGCTTTGGGGGACAGCTCTACGAGCAGTACTTC
>-|TRBV27|-|TRBJ2-1
CASSFGAAGRSQFF
TGTGCCAGCAGTTTTGGCGCGGCGGGGCGAAGCCAGTTCTTC
>-|TRBV6-6|-|TRBJ1-2
CASTLDSLNYGYTF
TGTGCCAGCACCCTGGACAGTCTTAACTATGGCTACACCTTC
>-|TRBV9|TRBD2|TRBJ2-1
CASSAGLAGINEQFF
TGTGCCAGCAGCGCCGGACTAGCGGGGATTAATGAGCAGTTCTTC
>-|TRBV4-2|TRBD1|TRBJ2-3
CASSQDFVEGALSTDTQYF
TGTGCCAGCAGCCAAGATTTTGTTGAGGGGGCGCTTTCCACAGATACGCAGTATTTT
>-|TRBV11-3|TRBD1|TRBJ1-6
CASSLGQGRESPLHF
TGTGCCAGCAGCTTGGGACAGGGGCGCGAATCACCCCTCCACTTT
>-|TRBV30|-|TRBJ1-5
CAWSTGQNQPQHF
TGTGCCTGGAGTACTGGACAGAATCAGCCCCAGCATTTT
>-|TRBV9|-|TRBJ1-4
CASSPDRSPQKLFF
TGTGCCAGCAGCCCCGACAGGTCGCCGCAAAAACTGTTTTTT
>-|TRBV2|TRBD1|TRBJ1-5
CASSKDRGIQPQHF
TGTGCCAGCAGTAAGGACAGGGGCATTCAGCCCCAGCATTTT
>-|TRBV4-3|TRBD1|TRBJ2-4
CASSLTGENIQYF
TGCGCCAGCAGCCTTACAGGGGAAAACATTCAGTACTTC
>-|TRBV7-9|-|TRBJ1-5
CASTDWGDSNQPQHF
TGTGCCAGCACCGATTGGGGCGATAGCAATCAGCCCCAGCATTTT
>-|TRBV6-5|TRBD1|TRBJ1-2
CASSRGTGEGYTF
TGTGCCAGCAGCCGCGGGACAGGGGAAGGCTACACCTTC
>once|TRBV7-9|-|TRBJ2-1
CASSWTGVSSNEQFF
TGTGCCAGCAGCTGGACGGGAGTTTCTTCCAATGAGCAGTTCTTC
>-|TRBV30|TRBD1|TRBJ1-1
CAWSVGTGAFEAFF
TGTGCCTGGAGTGTAGGGACAGGGGCTTTTGAAGCTTTCTTT
>-|TRBV6-9|-|TRBJ2-7
CASSHACSSYEQYF
TGTGCCAGCAGCCATGCCTGTAGCTCCTACGAGCAGTACTTC
>-|TRBV28|TRBD2|TRBJ2-1
CASGMGGASYNEQFF
TGTGCCAGCGGGATGGGAGGGGCATCCTACAATGAGCAGTTCTTC
>-|TRBV30|TRBD1|TRBJ2-7
CAWRITGTGIHEQYF
TGTGCCTGGAGGATTACCGGGACAGGGATCCACGAGCAGTACTTC
>-|TRBV30|TRBD2|TRBJ2-2
CAWSVNREVGELFF
TGTGCCTGGAGTGTAAACCGGGAGGTCGGGGAGCTGTTTTTT
>-|TRBV6-5|-|TRBJ1-3
CASSYRSVAGNTIYF
TGTGCCAGCAGTTACCGATCAGTTGCTGGAAACACCATATATTTT
>once|TRBV27|TRBD2|TRBJ2-3
CASSPSPAGGTDTQYF
TGTGCCAGCAGTCCCTCACCGGCGGGAGGCACAGATACGCAGTATTTT
>-|TRBV6-2/TRBV6-3|TRBD1|TRBJ2-7
CASSYSTGMSYEQYF
TGTGCCAGCAGTTACTCGACAGGGATGTCCTACGAGCAGTACTTC
>-|TRBV3-1/TRBV3-2|TRBD1|TRBJ1-6
CASSRRQGSPLHF
TGTGCCAGCAGCCGCCGACAGGGGTCACCCCTCCACTTT
>-|TRBV29-1|-|TRBJ2-3
CSVPLISTDTQYF
TGCAGCGTCCCTCTAATTAGCACAGATACGCAGTATTTT
>-|TRBV2|TRBD2|TRBJ2-3
CASSEGGRGRTDTQYF
TGTGCCAGCAGTGAAGGCGGGCGGGGGAGGACAGATACGCAGTATTTT
>-|TRBV28|-|TRBJ2-7
CASSLDLYLAQYF
TGTGCCAGCAGTTTAGATCTTTACCTGGCGCAGTACTTC
>-|TRBV6-1|TRBD1|TRBJ1-5
CASSVGQGGTNQPQHF
TGTGCCAGCAGTGTCGGTCAGGGGGGTACAAATCAGCCCCAGCATTTT